The 10 T cell receptor beta chains in this list originate from one sample, sequenced in a study of blood T cell repertoires in COVID-19. Sequencing was performed with immunoSEQ multiplex PCR; in TCRdb, only in-frame clones are kept and a portion is missing. The data hold roughly 300,000 clones, with 70% to 90% observed a single time. Input material: PBMCs or T cells enriched from blood (not recorded which). All receptors derive from a young man who had recovered from COVID-19.

This clone was seen a single time. The chain uses TRBV25-1 and TRBJ2-5, with D possibly TRBD2 on 5 matching bases. Trimming shortened V by 7 bases and J by 7 bases, and 16 bases separated the two germline ends. Germline V CDR1 and CDR2: MGHDK, SYGVNS. The CDR3 has 13 amino acids. This CDR3 is CASTEDWSGTQYF. CDR3 coding DNA: TGTGCCAGCACGGAGGACTGGTCGGGGACCCAGTACTTC.

The gene calls are TRBV6-1 and TRBJ2-1; tentative D call: TRBD2 (5 bases). Trimming cost V 3 bases and J 7 bases, with 13 bases left between them. The CDR3 is made up of 14 amino acids. Germline assignment: CDR1 MNHNS and CDR2 SASEGT. For the CDR3, the DNA is TGTGCCAGCAGTGACGGAGGAGGTTGGAATGAGCAGTTCTTC. Encoded protein: CASSDGGGWNEQFF.

The rearrangement joins TRBV3-1 (or the pseudogene TRBV3-2) to TRBJ2-1, with a possible D match to TRBD2 (5 bases). Looked up from germline, CDR1 is LGHDT and CDR2 is YNNKEL (reference sequence). The CDR3 sequence is 15 residues long. Trimming left V 1 base short and J 9 bases short, with 16 bases between. In DNA, the CDR3 is TGTGCCAGCAGCCAAGGGACTTCCTACTTGACTGAGCAGTTCTTC. Amino acid sequence: CASSQGTSYLTEQFF.

V usage is TRBV6-5 and J usage is TRBJ2-7; D remains unclear. This CDR3 has 15 amino acids. Trimming removed 0 bases at V and 6 bases at J, with 15 bases between. Germline V lookup: CDR1 MNHEY, CDR2 SVGAGI. Here the CDR3 DNA reads TGTGCCAGCAGTTACTCGTACTACCGATCGAGCGAGCAGTACTTC. It encodes CASSYSYYRSSEQYF.

The CDR3 DNA reads TGCGCCAGCAGCCGTCTAACAGGGGAGCGGCAGCCCCAGCATTTT. The encoded protein is CASSRLTGERQPQHF. V usage is TRBV4-1 and J usage is TRBJ1-5, with 7 bases lining up with TRBD1. J was trimmed by 7 bases and V by 4 bases; bases with no gene match: 10. CDR1 and CDR2 from the germline V gene are MGHRA and YSYEKL. This CDR3 is 15 amino acids long.

The chain joins TRBV5-1 to TRBJ2-1, with TRBD2 matching over 12 bases. J lost 4 bases, V lost 4 bases, and 6 bases had no gene match. CDR1 SGHRS and CDR2 YFSETQ come from the germline V gene. The CDR3 consists of 16 residues. The CDR3 nucleotides are TGCGCCAGCAGCCCCGGGACTAGCGGGTATTACAATGAGCAGTTCTTC. It is translated as CASSPGTSGYYNEQFF.

V is TRBV19 and J is TRBJ2-1; 9 bases line up with TRBD2. This CDR3 comprises 15 residues. Germline V lookup: CDR1 LNHDA, CDR2 SQIVND (reference sequence). The J segment lost 2 bases and the V segment lost 5 bases, leaving 4 bases of the junction unmatched. The CDR3 sequence is CASSLSGGPYNEQFF. For the CDR3, the DNA is TGTGCCAGTAGTCTAAGCGGGGGGCCCTACAATGAGCAGTTCTTC. Complete variable domain (other parts from reference TRBV19 and TRBJ2-1): DGGITQSPKYLFRKEGQNVTLSCEQNLNHDAMYWYRQDPGQGLRLIYYSQIVNDFQKGDIAEGYSVSREKKESFPLTVTSAQKNPTAFYLCASSLSGGPYNEQFFGPGTRLTVL.

A few counts support this clone. The rearrangement links TRBV5-4 to TRBJ1-1; 8 bases agree with TRBD1. The trim removed 4 bases at V and 4 bases at J, leaving 9 bases unmatched. The CDR3 spans 15 residues. Germline V gene data show CDR1 as SGHNT and CDR2 as YYREEE (reference sequence). The CDR3 sequence is CASSRTGRGSTEAFF. DNA for the CDR3: TGTGCCAGCAGCAGGACAGGGAGGGGAAGCACTGAAGCTTTCTTT.

V gene TRBV27 combines with J gene TRBJ2-2; D remains unclear. Germline loops: CDR1 MNHEY, CDR2 SMNVEV (reference sequence). The CDR3 loop spans 11 amino acids. The V end was cut by 6 bases, the J end by 6 bases, with 5 bases between. The CDR3 region is CASSESGELFF. In DNA form, the CDR3 reads TGTGCCAGCAGCGAGTCCGGGGAGCTGTTTTTT.

V and J are TRBV10-3 and TRBJ2-2; 7 bases align to TRBD1. Germline values: CDR1 ENHRY, CDR2 SYGVKD. V was pared by 2 bases and J by 1 base, with 10 bases of the junction left unmatched. The CDR3 length is 18 residues. CDR3 loop: CAISEGQVKNLNTGELFF. CDR3 DNA: TGTGCCATCAGTGAGGGACAGGTGAAAAACCTGAACACCGGGGAGCTGTTTTTT.